This T cell receptor beta chain was captured by sequencing in a study of neurological immune-mediated disorders. This clonotype was seen repeatedly, ten times or more. Its antigen is not known. Per germline, CDR1 DFQATT and CDR2 SNEGSKA (reference sequence). V lost 6 bases to trimming and J lost 6 bases, with 17 bases between them. The CDR3 contains 14 residues. TCRdb redid the calling of the 5' RACE reads with MiXCR, one entry per CDR3 protein. The table lists tens of thousands of distinct CDR3 sequences, about a tenth of them singletons. Whole-study findings and limits: Among expanded clones, no CDR3 amino acid sequences were shared across subjects, a pattern suggesting private repertoires in all groups.

Sequenced sample: PBMCs. This receptor was obtained from a man aged 35 to 55 in good health. The gene calls are TRBV20-1 and TRBJ2-2; TRBD2 might be the D (6 bases). The CDR3, as DNA: TGCAGTGCCCTAAGTGGGGCGGGACCCGGGGAGCTGTTTTTT. Residues: CSALSGAGPGELFF.